This TCR beta chain was obtained from a study of T cell responses to AZD1222 COVID-19 vaccine. V lost 5 bases, J lost 4 bases, and 14 bases lay in between. The germline V gene has CDR1 LNHNV and CDR2 YYDKDF (reference sequence). The CDR3 is 15 residues long. Libraries were prepared by immunoSEQ multiplex PCR; TCRdb keeps only in-frame clonotypes and omits some of them. The sample includes some 150,000 clones, over 85% of them seen just once. This TCR was recovered from an adult in good health. The source material was peripheral blood, sampled on day 0 of AZD1222 vaccination. This chain joins TRBV15 and TRBJ2-2, with D possibly matching TRBD2 (6 bases). In DNA form, the CDR3 reads TGTGCCACCAGCTCGGAGGTGGGGGGCACCGGGGAGCTGTTTTTT. Amino acids: CATSSEVGGTGELFF.